The rows below give T cell receptor beta chains drawn from one sample of a study of control samples from healthy donors and cancer patients. Produced via immunoSEQ multiplex PCR; TCRdb's table is partial and in-frame only. The sample carries roughly 29,000 clones, 79% recorded once. Sequences were obtained from PBMCs. The receptors here all came from a man between 60 and 75 years old with head and neck cancer. The CDR3 runs from the conserved cysteine through the conserved F or W. The order of the fields is V gene, CDR3 protein.

v_call: TRBV2
cdr3_aa: CAGQQEMNTEAFF

v_call: TRBV27
cdr3_aa: CASSIGGNEQFF

v_call: TRBV7-8
cdr3_aa: CASSATSGLSYEQYF

v_call: TRBV21-1
cdr3_aa: CASSKARAGVSLTREQFF

v_call: TRBV3-1/TRBV3-2
cdr3_aa: CASSGGTEAYEQYF

v_call: TRBV2
cdr3_aa: CASSDERVNQPQHF

v_call: TRBV28
cdr3_aa: CASSFPGGQPQHF

v_call: TRBV5-1
cdr3_aa: CASSLDSGTAGNTIYF

v_call: TRBV11-2
cdr3_aa: CASSLAGTGSTGELFF

v_call: TRBV6-1
cdr3_aa: CASSELGGELFF

v_call: TRBV19
cdr3_aa: CASRAPMGYTF

v_call: TRBV7-2
cdr3_aa: CASSLGEGFRFKQFF

v_call: TRBV11-3
cdr3_aa: CASSRAPNNEQFF

v_call: TRBV7-3
cdr3_aa: CASSLTGPNQPQHF

v_call: TRBV12-3/TRBV12-4
cdr3_aa: CASSPGPYEQYF

v_call: TRBV9
cdr3_aa: CASSVVSRPDTQYF

v_call: TRBV28
cdr3_aa: CASSLWAVRGEQYF

v_call: TRBV6-5
cdr3_aa: CASSYGTGELFF

v_call: TRBV28
cdr3_aa: CASSLAQEGNTEAFF

v_call: TRBV6-5
cdr3_aa: CASFRGGVTEAFF

v_call: TRBV7-2
cdr3_aa: CASSTGTGAEKLFF

v_call: TRBV18
cdr3_aa: CASSPGPAGVVQYF

v_call: TRBV19
cdr3_aa: CASSMGRSGNQPQHF

v_call: TRBV27
cdr3_aa: CASKGPVADSVLGNTGELFF

v_call: TRBV28
cdr3_aa: CAGSPGLAGPYNEQFF

v_call: TRBV13
cdr3_aa: CASSSAGTWNTGELFF

v_call: TRBV10-2
cdr3_aa: CASINEKLFF

v_call: TRBV4-3
cdr3_aa: CASSQNSNQPQHF

v_call: TRBV6-5
cdr3_aa: CASSYRQGHEQYF

v_call: TRBV15
cdr3_aa: CATSRDLQGYEQYF

v_call: TRBV7-8
cdr3_aa: CASSVTGPHQPQHF

v_call: TRBV7-2
cdr3_aa: CASTLNAGQGITGELFF

v_call: TRBV5-1
cdr3_aa: CASSLLRNYGYTF

v_call: TRBV19
cdr3_aa: CASSIGGGRTEAFF

v_call: TRBV4-1
cdr3_aa: CASSQDAGVITGELFF

v_call: TRBV10-3
cdr3_aa: CAISERRQADSPLHF

v_call: TRBV30
cdr3_aa: CAWGRDSNQPQHF

v_call: TRBV28
cdr3_aa: CASSLRDRGRTF

v_call: TRBV9
cdr3_aa: CASSVTPRSGTGNTEAFF

v_call: TRBV19
cdr3_aa: CASSRTETKNWMGTIYF

v_call: TRBV7-2
cdr3_aa: CASSLVGQITDTQYF

v_call: TRBV12-5
cdr3_aa: CASGLGGPFASGRAHTYNEQFF

v_call: TRBV3-1/TRBV3-2
cdr3_aa: CASSHRGAPAYEQYF

v_call: TRBV9
cdr3_aa: CASSPTGWVGYTF

v_call: TRBV15
cdr3_aa: CATSRGYEQYF

v_call: TRBV15
cdr3_aa: CATSSGTSGTYNEQFF

v_call: TRBV5-1
cdr3_aa: CASSFGPLASYEQYF

v_call: TRBV10-1
cdr3_aa: CASSGDRSSTDTQYF

v_call: TRBV9
cdr3_aa: CASSVVGQNNEQFF

v_call: TRBV21-1
cdr3_aa: CASSKLTDNQPQHF

v_call: TRBV7-9
cdr3_aa: CASSYVPGLAPNEQFF

v_call: TRBV11-2
cdr3_aa: CASSFERDRGSSGNTIYF

v_call: TRBV10-2
cdr3_aa: CASSVLFSNQPQHF

v_call: TRBV5-1
cdr3_aa: CASSSSYTGVFYNEQFF

v_call: TRBV28
cdr3_aa: CASSLVWTDNNQPQHF

v_call: TRBV28
cdr3_aa: CASSLGDRNTGELFF

v_call: TRBV18
cdr3_aa: CASSRILQIYNEQFF

v_call: TRBV25-1
cdr3_aa: CASSEYAGGRNEQFF

v_call: TRBV19
cdr3_aa: CASSPGRTYGYTF